In this sample, the clone carrying this T cell receptor beta chain turned up many times. Antigen: not known. The CDR3 is 16 amino acids. In germline, CDR1 is SEHNR, CDR2 FQNEAQ (reference sequence). The V end lost 1 base, the J end lost 0 bases, and 9 bases lay between the germline ends. This sample is part of a study of early T cells in non-severe SARS-CoV-2 infection. Study at large: From unsorted whole blood, bulk RNA was sequenced, and the chains remained unpaired.

Points from the study as a whole: Comparison of clonotypes with VDJdb favored anti-spike CD8 responses while missing private and CD4 specificities.

Individual cDNA molecules were tagged with unique molecular identifiers. MiXCR was run by TCRdb on the 5' RACE reads, yielding one entry per CDR3 protein. The table has approximately 44,000 distinct CDR3 sequences, 9% to 15% seen once. Material for sequencing was whole blood. The sequence derives from an adult who was a healthcare worker with PCR-confirmed SARS-CoV-2 infection or an uninfected control (not recorded which). The chain couples TRBV7-9 to TRBJ2-2; D not certain. CDR3 DNA sequence: TGTGCCAGCAGCTTAGGGGTCGGATCGAACACCGGGGAGCTGTTTTTT. Its translation: CASSLGVGSNTGELFF.